The next 8 T cell receptor beta chains were all read from a single sample in a study of CD8 T cells in Susac syndrome (dated by TCRdb to 2018 to 2020). The library relied on the immunoSEQ multiplex PCR assay. RNA was extracted using the RNeasy kit, and about 0.45 to 1 ug of the RNA was reverse transcribed with random hexamers. Through fastp at Q25 and MiXCR, TCRdb rebuilt clones from the public reads, retaining in-frame beta chains. Entries that share a CDR3 protein sequence are merged under the most common genes and DNA. Across this sample there are some 120,000 distinct CDR3 sequences, with roughly 92% seen only once. Roughly 0.12% of the sample is taken by the ten largest. The source material was CD8+ T cells from PBMCs. These receptors were obtained from a human donor in good health.

This clonotype was counted once. The chain combines TRBV29-1 with TRBJ1-4; D ambiguous. The germline V gene has CDR1 SQVTM and CDR2 ANQGSEA. The V gene lost 5 bases and the J gene lost 7 bases, with 8 bases spanning the gap. This CDR3 is 11 amino acids long. The CDR3 region has the DNA TGCAGCGTTCTCCGGCGTGAAAAACTGTTTTTT. This sequence encodes CSVLRREKLFF.

The chain employs TRBV7-2 and TRBJ2-3, with 8 bases matching TRBD2. V shed 4 bases, J shed 0 bases, and the junction held 6 bases outside the gene matches. The CDR3 extends over 16 amino acids. From germline, CDR1 is SGHTA and CDR2 FQGNSA. CDR3 amino acids: CASSWGGGFSTDTQYF. DNA for the CDR3: TGTGCCAGCAGCTGGGGCGGGGGGTTTAGCACAGATACGCAGTATTTT.

This clonotype was observed once. V gene TRBV6-5 combines with J gene TRBJ1-5; no definite D call. V was shortened by 5 bases and J by 5 bases, with 10 bases between the two germline ends. Germline loops: CDR1 MNHEY, CDR2 SVGAGI. The CDR3 contains 13 residues. The CDR3: CASSPSTDQPQHF. The CDR3 DNA sequence: TGTGCCAGCAGTCCGTCTACAGATCAGCCCCAGCATTTT.

The V call is TRBV12-3 or TRBV12-4, the J call TRBJ2-7; the D call may be TRBD1 or TRBD2 (6 bases each). The ends were cut back, 5 bases at V and 3 bases at J, with 14 bases in the middle. The CDR3 is 14 residues long. The CDR3 DNA follows: TGTGCCAGCAGTCGGAGGGGGTTCTTCTACGAGCAGTACTTC. Protein product: CASSRRGFFYEQYF.

This chain uses TRBV7-2 with TRBJ1-2, with D tentatively TRBD1 (5 bases). V was cut by 1 base and J by 7 bases, with 16 bases left in between. The CDR3 covers 15 residues. Looked up from germline, CDR1 is SGHTA and CDR2 is FQGNSA. As DNA, the CDR3 is TGTGCCAGCAGCTTAGGGTCAGGGACGGGAGGTGGCTACACCTTC. It is translated as CASSLGSGTGGGYTF.

The chain combines TRBV6-2 or TRBV6-3 with TRBJ2-3; D might be TRBD1 (6 bases). Trimming removed 4 bases from V and 3 bases from J, with 11 bases in between. The germline gives CDR1 MNHEY, CDR2 SVGEGT. This CDR3 has 14 amino acids. The DNA for the CDR3 is TGTGCCAGCAGTTTAGACAGGCGGACAGATACGCAGTATTTT. Its protein product is CASSLDRRTDTQYF.

The J gene is TRBJ2-3, the V gene TRBV7-2; TRBD1 agrees at 9 bases. Trimming took 6 bases from V and 4 from J; bases not matched to a gene: 8. This CDR3 region has 15 residues. CDR1 is SGHTA and CDR2 is FQGNSA in the germline V gene. The CDR3 loop reads CASRAQGAKSDTQYF. The DNA for the CDR3 is TGTGCCAGCAGGGCACAGGGGGCAAAGTCAGATACGCAGTATTTT. The full variable domain, rest sourced from reference TRBV7-2 and TRBJ2-3, is GAGVSQSPSNKVTEKGKDVELRCDPISGHTALYWYRQSLGQGLEFLIYFQGNSAPDKSGLPSDRFSAERTGGSVSTLTIQRTQQEDSAVYLCASRAQGAKSDTQYFGPGTRLTVL.

The V gene is TRBV7-9, the J gene TRBJ1-2, with TRBD1 matching over 10 bases. V shed 5 bases and J 8 bases; nucleotides not matched to a gene: 11. This CDR3 spans 15 amino acids. The V gene's germline CDR1 is SEHNR and CDR2 FQNEAQ (reference sequence). The CDR3 region has the DNA TGTGCCAGCAGCCTCTCAGACAGGGGGCGATTCGGCTACACCTTC. It codes for CASSLSDRGRFGYTF.